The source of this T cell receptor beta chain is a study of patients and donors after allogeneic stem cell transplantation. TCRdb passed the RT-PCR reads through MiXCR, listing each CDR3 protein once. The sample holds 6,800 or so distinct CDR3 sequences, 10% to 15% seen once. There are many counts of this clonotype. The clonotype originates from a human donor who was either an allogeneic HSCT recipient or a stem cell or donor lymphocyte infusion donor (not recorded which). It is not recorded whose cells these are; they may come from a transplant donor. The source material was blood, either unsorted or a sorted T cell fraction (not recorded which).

This CDR3 is CASSVVANTEAFF. CDR3 DNA: TGTGCCAGCAGCGTAGTAGCGAACACTGAAGCTTTCTTT. The chain is built from TRBV9 and TRBJ1-1; no reliable D call. The CDR3 consists of 13 residues. Germline lookup yields CDR1 SGDLS and CDR2 YYNGEE. The V end was cut by 0 bases, the J end by 1 base, with 4 bases between.